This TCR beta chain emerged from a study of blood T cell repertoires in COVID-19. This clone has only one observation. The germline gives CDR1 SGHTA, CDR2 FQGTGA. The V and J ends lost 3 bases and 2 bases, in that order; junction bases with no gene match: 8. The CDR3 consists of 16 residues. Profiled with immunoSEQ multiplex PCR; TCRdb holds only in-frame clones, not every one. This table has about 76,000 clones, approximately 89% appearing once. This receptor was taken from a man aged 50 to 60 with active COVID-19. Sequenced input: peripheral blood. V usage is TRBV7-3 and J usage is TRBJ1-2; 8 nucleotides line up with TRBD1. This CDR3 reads CASSLTGANSNYGYTF. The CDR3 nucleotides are TGTGCCAGCAGCTTGACAGGGGCCAATTCAAACTATGGCTACACCTTC.